This entry is about one T cell receptor (beta chain). What this receptor recognizes is not known. No quality values exist for individual bases; no much larger clone is one base distant. The sample comes from a study of cytomegalovirus exposure and HLA in healthy donors (TCRdb year 2017). At the level of the whole study: In an earlier analysis of some 610 of the donors, approximately 300 Gb of sequence data and about 110 million unique TCR beta sequences from about 180 million T cells were reported. Besides the first cohort of around 700 subjects, a separate validation cohort made up of over 100 different subjects was used. About five DR-DQ haplotypes were treated as single units for association and clustering because of strong linkage in the cohort. The study combined high-throughput TCR immunosequencing, statistical association of individual TCRs with disease status, and machine learning to predict cytomegalovirus infection status. The number of typed donors differed by locus: about 620-640 for A, B, C, DRB1 and DQB1; 500 to 550 for DQA1; some 590 for DPA1; and 450 to 480 for DPB1. The T cell repertoires of 666 subjects were profiled by immunosequencing and related to cytomegalovirus serostatus. Around 330 gigabases of sequencing data and around 90 million unique TCR sequences made up an early release that covered about 640 HLA-typed donors. The later analysis used no new phenotypic data to find candidate immune exposures, relying instead on TCR beta sequences and their occurrence across donors. To study patterns of TCR occurrence, a later analysis re-analyzed previously published TCR beta repertoires from 650 to 750 donors and added high-resolution HLA genotyping. Across about 380 genotyped donors of the cohort, an average of approximately 200,000 unique TCR beta nucleotide sequences per donor were sequenced, and approximately 17% of those sequences were non-productive. HLA typing included class I and class II loci at four-digit resolution. Donor age, sex, ethnicity and CMV serostatus were collected together with the repertoire data. To decide whether each TCR beta V gene segment behaved as functional or pseudogenic, an earlier analysis of some 600 of the donors relied on high-throughput TCR beta sequencing. Of the 398 genotyped donors, 70% to 90% were placed in the genetic ancestry cluster associated with self-reported Caucasian donors. A later genetic analysis used genome-wide SNP genotypes for about 55% of the 666 donors, treating that subset as a discovery cohort. Every repertoire in the discovery cohort had been generated on one and the same sequencing platform. The study was designed to test whether signatures of past pathogen exposure could be identified by cataloging public T cell receptors.

Libraries came from the immunoSEQ multiplex PCR assay. The multiplex PCR relied on a mix of 60 forward primers for TCR Vbeta segments and 13 reverse primers for TCR Jbeta segments. Amplification of the CDR3 region of rearranged TCR beta genes was performed with a multiplex PCR assay on genomic DNA. Amplified TCR beta libraries were sequenced as 87-base-pair reads on the Illumina HiSeq System. In the original analysis: In a later analysis, roughly 80 million unique TCR beta chains were counted across the roughly 610 repertoires, and roughly 9.9 million of these chains were shared by at least two donors. To remove PCR and sequencing errors, raw reads were error-corrected and collapsed into unique sequences using a nearest-neighbor algorithm that merged closely related sequences. To assign V, D and J gene segments, CDR3 sequences were aligned to IMGT reference sequences. For a sequence to be retained, at least a six-nucleotide match to both a V gene segment and a J gene segment was required. Rearrangements were classified as productive when the CDR3 lacked stop codons and remained in frame with V and J, and all other rearrangements were classified as non-productive. Following IMGT convention, CDR3 was defined as the stretch from the second conserved V-encoded cysteine to the conserved J-encoded phenylalanine. The earlier analysis of some 540 of the donors excluded any sequence lacking an unambiguous match to a single V gene segment. An earlier analysis of roughly 590 of the donors called V segments functional above 56.7% productive rearrangements and segregating when the between-donor standard deviation exceeded 5%. To diagnose cytomegalovirus status from the catalog of TCR beta chain sequences, a statistical classification framework was built. In a later analysis, TCR nucleotide sequences were compared against IMGT/GENE-DB human TR gene sequences so that V and J genes could be assigned. A later analysis assigned CDR3 sequences and most-parsimonious VDJ recombination scenarios with the TCRdist pipeline. A later analysis defined each TCR beta chain by its CDR3 amino acid sequence plus V-gene family, and excluded reads lacking a unique V-gene family. As a way to deal with suspected cross-contamination and a sequencing artifact, a later analysis dropped under 600 nucleotide sequences that were highly shared and had low generation probability. In a later analysis, a clonal expansion index was calculated for each public chain from normalized within-repertoire ranks of inferred template counts. In a later analysis, generation probabilities were computed with a VDJ recombination model fitted to out-of-frame rearrangements, and the resulting probabilities were checked against IGoR. A later analysis scored TCR-TCR, TCR-HLA and TCR-CMV co-occurrence with hypergeometric tests, applying a repertoire-size bias correction to TCR pairs. A later analysis estimated false discovery rates by permuting HLA or CMV assignments 20 times. In a later analysis, co-occurring TCRs were grouped using DBSCAN, with TCRdist sequence similarity added in when clustering inside HLA-allele-positive subsets. Co-occurrence clustering excluded repertoires with fewer than 30,000 or more than 120,000 public chains, plus five with anomalous nucleotide sharing. TCRdb took over this immuneACCESS table, retaining in-frame rearrangements with V and J assigned. Such tables are incomplete; in checked studies, under half of the missing clones stem from an unresolved V gene, and the remainder is unexplained. For V, J and clone size, that table is used; D and trimming come from the DNA. Across this sample there are about 190,000 clones, with more than 65% seen only once. The top ten clonotypes cover roughly 3.6% of the sample.

In total, more than 500 healthy bone marrow donors made up the cohort. Cohort members were all nominally healthy when sampled, although unrecorded immune exposures were likely present. The donor tested CMV seropositive, placing the donor among the 289 seropositive members of the cohort. Every donor gave a peripheral blood sample, and the peripheral blood mononuclear cells from that sample were used for TCR beta sequencing. The Qiagen DNeasy Blood Extraction Kit was used to extract genomic DNA from the blood cell samples. The CDR3, cysteine through phenylalanine, is 16 amino acids long. The retained sequence is limited to the CDR3, 48 bases, with the frame set at the first base. Looking up the germline V gene yields CDR1 SGHTA and CDR2 FQGNSA. For this chain, trimming is 5 bases at the V end and 6 bases at the J end, and the number of junction bases without a gene match is 12. Findings and caveats that apply to the study as a whole: Cytomegalovirus status was reported to be diagnosed by the classifier with high specificity and sensitivity in both the original and validation cohorts. A later analysis found that TCR association rates varied across HLA loci, with DRB1 alleles showing the most associated TCRs and HLA-C alleles the fewest. Over 15 rarely observed V segments, including chromosome 9 orphons, were excluded from the earlier analysis of a few hundred of the donors because counts were too low. In an earlier analysis of fewer than 700 of the donors, most TCR beta V segments appeared in productive rearrangements about 90% or about 30% of the time, broadly matching IMGT annotations. The authors suggested that the approach could potentially be extended to other disease states and immunological phenotypes. A cluster of highly shared sequence variants was judged likely to represent a technical artifact of the sequencing pipeline. A later genetic analysis associated a missense DCLRE1C variant with V-gene and J-gene trimming of TCR beta chains, and an independent cohort replicated the association. CMV serostatus was the only immune exposure information available for the cohort. Three of the identified cytomegalovirus-associated TCR beta chains were confirmed in vitro to be specific for cytomegalovirus antigens. In a later analysis, HLA-associated TCR beta chains showed more clonal expansion and lower generation probabilities than non-associated chains that were equally common. In a later analysis, several top co-occurrence clusters were reported to appear linked to parvovirus B19, influenza, CMV and Epstein-Barr virus. According to a later genetic analysis, donors in an Asian-associated ancestry cluster had fewer N-insertions in productive TCRs than the approximately 670-donor mean. HLA typing was unavailable for some donors at each locus, so association tests used only the typed subset. Correlated functional status among segregating V segments might be attributable to linkage disequilibrium, but an unknown experimental factor could not be ruled out. Presence/absence analyses assumed roughly uniform sequencing depth across donors, an assumption that may not hold. The study gave a list of over 150 TCR beta chains associated with cytomegalovirus. Some IMGT-functional V segments, including TRBV6-2 and TRBV6-3, could not be distinguished by the 87-base-pair reads and were therefore excluded. The cohort was sequenced for TCR beta chains only, and without alpha or paired-chain data the features that could be detected were limited. A further reported finding was that TCR beta sequences accurately predicted the HLA-A and HLA-B alleles for most subjects in the first cohort. Across donors, most TCR sequences were observed very rarely, whereas some public TCRs were present in many individuals. Most CMV-associated TCR beta chains appeared to be HLA-restricted in a later analysis, and the HLA associations seemed to be driven largely by CMV exposure. Specific HLA alleles were associated with 15,000 to 20,000 TCR beta sequences at a false discovery rate of 0.05 in a later analysis. When HLA alleles, especially DR and DQ, strongly co-occurred, TCR associations were difficult to assign to individual alleles.

The sequenced sample was PBMCs. The chain is assembled from TRBV7-2 and TRBJ2-3; 9 central bases correspond to TRBD2. This receptor was identified in a man aged 40-49 years in good health and CMV-seropositive. The CDR3 corresponds to CASSPPGLAGRDTQYF. The bases read TGTGCCAGCAGCCCCCCCGGGCTAGCGGGGCGGGATACGCAGTATTTT.